One and the same sample provided the 24 T cell receptor beta chains below, sequenced in a study of cytomegalovirus exposure and HLA in healthy donors. Primers for the PCR totalled 60 Vbeta and 13 Jbeta. Assay: immunoSEQ multiplex PCR; the TCRdb copy retains only in-frame clones and omits some. The sample holds hundreds of thousands of clones, roughly 83% seen once. Sequenced input: PBMCs. These receptors were obtained from a boy aged 2-15 years in good health and CMV-seronegative.

This chain uses TRBV4-2 with TRBJ2-5, with TRBD1 as a possible D gene (5 bases). V lost 1 base and J 4 bases, leaving 7 bases between the germline ends. In germline, CDR1 is LGHNA, CDR2 YNFKEQ. This CDR3 is 13 amino acids long. DNA of the CDR3: TGTGCCAGCAGCCAAGGCAGGGTAGAGACCCAGTACTTC. Its translation: CASSQGRVETQYF.

This clone appeared a few times. The rearrangement joins TRBV25-1 to TRBJ1-1; 8 bases are shared with TRBD1. The V segment lost 3 bases and the J segment 11 bases; nucleotides outside the gene matches: 2. This CDR3 region has 11 residues. Germline V gene lookup returns CDR1 MGHDK and CDR2 SYGVNS. The CDR3 sequence: CASSEDRDAFF. The CDR3 DNA is TGTGCCAGCAGTGAGGACAGGGACGCTTTCTTT.

The chain joins TRBV7-3 to TRBJ2-3; 11 nucleotides match TRBD1. Trimming took 4 bases from V and 3 from J; bases not matched to a gene: 6. CDR1 is SGHTA and CDR2 is FQGTGA in the germline V gene. The CDR3 extends over 16 amino acids. The CDR3 DNA is TGTGCCAGCAGCTGGGGGACAGGGGGATGGACAGATACGCAGTATTTT. This gives the protein CASSWGTGGWTDTQYF.

The rearrangement uses TRBV4-1 and TRBJ2-3, with D maybe TRBD1 (6 bases). V was shortened by 1 base and J by 6 bases, with 8 bases between the two germline ends. CDR3 size: 13 residues. Germline V lookup: CDR1 MGHRA, CDR2 YSYEKL. The CDR3 region has the DNA TGCGCCAGCAGCCAAGGAGGGGGTGATACGCAGTATTTT. Protein: CASSQGGGDTQYF.

V usage is TRBV27 and J usage is TRBJ2-5, with a tentative D call TRBD2 (5 bases). The V gene lost 5 bases and the J gene lost 5 bases, with 18 bases spanning the gap. The CDR3 contains 15 residues. Germline V lookup: CDR1 MNHEY, CDR2 SMNVEV (reference sequence). CDR3 protein: CASSTYSGLSETQYF. The DNA for the CDR3 is TGTGCCAGCAGTACCTACAGCGGACTCTCGGAGACCCAGTACTTC.

The CDR3 DNA is TGCGCCAGAAGCGGACAGGGCAAGGGCTCTAGCACCGGGGAGCTGTTTTTT. Residues: CARSGQGKGSSTGELFF. The rearrangement links TRBV23-1 to TRBJ2-2, with 8 bases aligning to TRBD1. TRBV23-1 is designated an ORF whose function remains uncertain. The V segment lost 9 bases and the J segment 4 bases; nucleotides outside the gene matches: 16. CDR3 length: 17 residues.

V gene TRBV5-6 combines with J gene TRBJ2-5; 8 bases agree with TRBD1. The CDR3 has 14 amino acids. The germline V gene encodes CDR1 SGHDT and CDR2 YYEEEE. Unmatched junction bases numbered 4, after V lost 4 bases and J lost 2 bases. The CDR3 DNA follows: TGTGCCAGCAGCGTAGGGACAGGTCAAGAGACCCAGTACTTC. It encodes CASSVGTGQETQYF.

The rearrangement links TRBV15 to TRBJ2-2, with D possibly being TRBD2 (5 bases). Trimming shortened V by 3 bases and J by 0 bases, and 11 bases separated the two germline ends. Germline V CDR1 and CDR2: LNHNV, YYDKDF (reference sequence). The CDR3 consists of 16 residues. CDR3 residues: CATSRDRTPNTGELFF. The DNA for the CDR3 is TGTGCCACCAGCAGGGATCGGACTCCGAACACCGGGGAGCTGTTTTTT.

V usage is TRBV6-5 and J usage is TRBJ2-5; 8 bases agree with TRBD1. The J call is in doubt because the DNA end fits TRBJ2-7 better. Germline V lookup: CDR1 MNHEY, CDR2 SVGAGI. The CDR3 contains 14 residues. The CDR3 bases are TGTGCCAGCAGTTACGTCGGACAGGGAGGCGAGCAGTACTTC. Translated, it gives CASSYVGQGGEQYF.

The chain links TRBV10-2 to TRBJ2-7; 16 bases are shared with TRBD2. V was clipped by 4 bases and J by 2 bases; unmatched bases: 2. Germline V gives CDR1 WSHSY, CDR2 SAAADI. There are 16 residues in the CDR3. This CDR3 reads CASSVGLAGGPYEQYF. DNA of the CDR3: TGCGCCAGCAGTGTGGGACTAGCGGGGGGGCCCTACGAGCAGTACTTC.

The chain uses TRBV9 and TRBJ1-4; TRBD1 matches at 8 bases. Germline V lookup: CDR1 SGDLS, CDR2 YYNGEE. The CDR3 consists of 14 residues. V shed 3 bases, J shed 7 bases, and the junction held 5 bases outside the gene matches. CDR3 sequence (DNA): TGTGCCAGCAGCGCATCAGGGGGCACTGAAAAACTGTTTTTT. Translation gives CASSASGGTEKLFF.

The chain has TRBV6-5 and TRBJ2-1; TRBD2 is a possible D gene (6 bases). V shed 1 base and J shed 4 bases, with 11 bases lying between them. Germline V lookup: CDR1 MNHEY, CDR2 SVGAGI. The CDR3 covers 15 residues. CDR3 nucleotides: TGTGCCAGCAGTTACTATGGCCTAGCGTACAATGAGCAGTTCTTC. As protein: CASSYYGLAYNEQFF.

The rearrangement uses TRBV7-8 and TRBJ2-2, with 12 nucleotides matching TRBD2. The CDR3 covers 16 residues. Trimming took 5 bases from V and 6 from J; bases not matched to a gene: 7. The germline V gene has CDR1 SGHVS and CDR2 FQNEAQ. CDR3 protein: CASSPKLAGGPGELFF. DNA for the CDR3: TGTGCCAGCAGCCCCAAACTAGCGGGAGGTCCCGGGGAGCTGTTTTTT. The variable domain in full, completed from reference TRBV7-8 and TRBJ2-2, reads GAGVSQSPRYKVAKRGQDVALRCDPISGHVSLFWYQQALGQGPEFLTYFQNEAQLDKSGLPSDRFFAERPEGSVSTLKIQRTQQEDSAVYLCASSPKLAGGPGELFFGEGSRLTVL.

The rearrangement joins TRBV20-1 to TRBJ2-5; D is undetermined. CDR3 size: 11 residues. Trimming took off 6 bases at V and 1 base at J, with 6 bases between the two ends. Germline CDR1 is DFQATT and CDR2 is SNEGSKA (reference sequence). The CDR3 DNA reads TGCAGTGCCTCCCCCCAAGAGACCCAGTACTTC. This translates into CSASPQETQYF.

Only a few counts were recorded for this clone. The chain has TRBV10-3 and TRBJ2-7; TRBD2 aligns across 10 bases. This CDR3 has 12 residues. V gave up 10 bases and J gave up 6 bases; unmatched junction bases: 6. Germline assignment: CDR1 ENHRY and CDR2 SYGVKD. CDR3 in amino acids: CATGGLALEQYF. CDR3 nucleotides: TGTGCCACCGGGGGACTAGCGCTCGAGCAGTACTTC.

This clone appeared a few times. The chain uses TRBV29-1 and TRBJ1-1, with 10 bases matching TRBD1. CDR1 and CDR2 from the germline V gene are SQVTM and ANQGSEA. With 2 bases clipped from V and 3 bases from J, the junction kept 6 bases outside the gene matches. This CDR3 is 15 amino acids long. CDR3 amino acids: CSVELPGQGYTEAFF. DNA of the CDR3: TGCAGCGTTGAATTACCGGGACAGGGGTACACTGAAGCTTTCTTT. The full variable domain, completed using reference TRBV29-1 and TRBJ1-1, is SAVISQKPSRDICQRGTSLTIQCQVDSQVTMMFWYRQQPGQSLTLIATANQGSEATYESGFVIDKFPISRPNLTFSTLTVSNMSPEDSSIYLCSVELPGQGYTEAFFGQGTRLTVV.

Relative to its sample, this clone is medium-sized. The genes are TRBV4-2 and TRBJ2-7; tentatively, D is TRBD1 (6 bases). V gave up 1 base and J gave up 2 bases, with 9 bases separating them. The CDR3 spans 14 residues. CDR1 is LGHNA, CDR2 YNFKEQ, per germline. CDR3 loop: CASSQGTVAYEQYF. CDR3 nucleotide sequence: TGTGCCAGCAGCCAAGGGACAGTTGCCTACGAGCAGTACTTC.

The chain links TRBV13 to TRBJ2-5; D possibly corresponds to TRBD1 (5 bases). In germline, CDR1 is PRHDT, CDR2 FYEKMQ (reference sequence). The V and J ends lost 4 bases and 3 bases respectively, with 9 bases between them. The CDR3 runs 13 residues. DNA of the CDR3: TGTGCCAGCAGCTCTGACAGCGAAGAGACCCAGTACTTC. It encodes CASSSDSEETQYF.

This clone was observed a handful of times. This sequence joins TRBV5-1 and TRBJ1-2, with D maybe TRBD1 (6 bases). Germline values: CDR1 SGHRS, CDR2 YFSETQ. The V gene lost 1 base and the J gene lost 6 bases, with 13 bases spanning the gap. The CDR3 runs 14 residues. The CDR3 loop is CASSLSGPGDGYTF. The CDR3, as DNA: TGCGCCAGCAGCTTGAGCGGTCCAGGGGATGGCTACACCTTC. The variable domain in full, with the rest retrieved from reference TRBV5-1 and TRBJ1-2, is KAGVTQTPRYLIKTRGQQVTLSCSPISGHRSVSWYQQTPGQGLQFLFEYFSETQRNKGNFPGRFSGRQFSNSRSEMNVSTLELGDSALYLCASSLSGPGDGYTFGSGTRLTVV.

This clone was counted between two and nine times. The V call is TRBV9, the J call TRBJ1-1, with 7 bases that match TRBD1. The CDR3 contains 14 residues. The germline gives CDR1 SGDLS, CDR2 YYNGEE. J was trimmed by 10 bases and V by 4 bases; bases with no gene match: 13. CDR3 nucleotide sequence: TGTGCCAGCAGCCCAACCGGGACAGTTACTTTAGCTTTCTTT. Amino acid sequence: CASSPTGTVTLAFF.

The genes are TRBV5-1 and TRBJ2-1; 7 nucleotides line up with TRBD2. Germline CDR1 reads SGHRS; CDR2 reads YFSETQ. The J segment lost 0 bases and the V segment lost 2 bases, leaving 5 bases of the junction unmatched. The CDR3 is 16 amino acids. Here the CDR3 reads CASSFRLASSYNEQFF. As DNA, the CDR3 is TGCGCCAGCAGCTTTAGACTAGCCAGCTCCTACAATGAGCAGTTCTTC.

CDR3 sequence (DNA): TGTGCCAGCAGCGTAGGACAAAGCTCTGGAAACACCATATATTTT. The encoded protein is CASSVGQSSGNTIYF. This chain joins TRBV9 and TRBJ1-3, with D uncertain. Per germline, CDR1 SGDLS and CDR2 YYNGEE. The CDR3 sequence is 15 residues long. Between the trimmed V and J ends, which lost 0 bases and 0 bases, there was a span of 7 bases.

As concerns this clone: Other nucleotide sequences from this sample produce the same CDR3. The chain uses TRBV27 and TRBJ2-5; 7 positions match TRBD2. The V segment lost 0 bases and the J segment 7 bases; nucleotides outside the gene matches: 8. The germline V gene encodes CDR1 MNHEY and CDR2 SMNVEV (reference sequence). The CDR3 runs to 15 residues. As DNA, the CDR3 is TGTGCCAGCAGTTTATCGACGGGAGGCGGAACGACCCAGTACTTC. Amino acid sequence: CASSLSTGGGTTQYF.

J is TRBJ2-3 and V is TRBV10-3, with 8 bases aligning to TRBD1. The CDR3 extends over 16 amino acids. CDR1 and CDR2 from the germline V gene are ENHRY and SYGVKD. V shed 4 bases and J 1 base; nucleotides not matched to a gene: 7. CDR3 sequence reads: CAISAELDRGTDTQYF. The CDR3 coding sequence is TGTGCCATCAGTGCCGAATTGGACAGGGGCACAGATACGCAGTATTTT.